This T cell receptor (beta chain) was sequenced during a study of blood T cells in healthy people across ages. Study at large: About one barcoded beta molecule per two T cells was captured by template switching. Findings and limits, study-wide: Shifts in expanded clonotypes may have been confounded by donor CMV status, which was unknown.

The use of a sample-barcoded 5' primer and a J-beta primer mix characterized a second PCR of about 6 to 12 cycles. Each sample yielded at least 3 million CDR3-containing paired-end reads. TCRdb processed the 5' RACE reads anew with MiXCR; each CDR3 protein has one entry. The sample carries 580,000 or so distinct CDR3 sequences, around 48% recorded once. Each donor's blood draw was around 10 milliliters of peripheral blood. The CDR3 extends over 14 amino acids. Looked up from germline, CDR1 is SGHTA and CDR2 is FQGNSA. The ends lost 2 bases at V and 3 bases at J; junction bases unmatched: 4. Concerning this clonotype: Its antigen is undetermined.

The TCR originated in a man at least 80 years old in good health. What was sequenced was blood. The chain recombines TRBV7-2 with TRBJ2-7; 7 bases fit TRBD1. CDR3 residues: CASSLSRTGYEQYF. CDR3 nucleotides: TGTGCCAGCAGCTTATCAAGGACAGGCTACGAGCAGTACTTC.